The 15 T cell receptor beta chains below come from one sample, sequenced in a study of shared clonotypes between healthy human individuals. The assay was immunoSEQ multiplex PCR, and TCRdb's table has in-frame clones only and misses some. The repertoire holds some 380,000 clones, with 96% as singletons. The sequenced material came from memory CD8+ T cells sorted from blood. Subset in this sample: CD45RO+ cells pooled with CCR7-negative TemRA cells. All receptors derive from a man younger than 45 in good health.

This clone has just one count. Other DNA sequences within the sample encode an identical CDR3. The chain uses TRBV5-1 and TRBJ2-1; 10 bases are a match to TRBD1. This CDR3 is 15 amino acids long. With V trimmed by 2 bases and J by 3 bases, 2 bases remained unmatched. Germline loops: CDR1 SGHRS, CDR2 YFSETQ. CDR3 coding DNA: TGCGCCAGCAGCTTCCGGGACAGGGGCTACAATGAGCAGTTCTTC. It codes for CASSFRDRGYNEQFF.

V gene TRBV27 combines with J gene TRBJ2-3; 13 nucleotides agree with TRBD2. The trim removed 8 bases at V and 4 bases at J, leaving 0 bases unmatched. The V gene's germline CDR1 is MNHEY and CDR2 SMNVEV (reference sequence). The CDR3 covers 13 residues. CDR3 sequence (DNA): TGTGCCAGCGGACTAGCGGGGGCAGATACGCAGTATTTT. This gives the protein CASGLAGADTQYF.

The chain combines TRBV7-9 with TRBJ1-4; D is undetermined. The V gene lost 5 bases and the J gene lost 8 bases, with 21 bases spanning the gap. Germline V CDR1 and CDR2: SEHNR, FQNEAQ (reference sequence). CDR3 length: 16 amino acids. The CDR3 nucleotides read TGTGCCAGCAGCCACGCTCCGGGCTCCCGACGGGAAAAACTGTTTTTT. This gives the protein CASSHAPGSRREKLFF.

The chain couples TRBV6-1 to TRBJ2-3, with D perhaps matching TRBD1 (6 bases). The CDR3 consists of 12 residues. Between the trimmed V and J ends, which lost 4 bases and 5 bases, there was a span of 7 bases. Germline CDR1 reads MNHNS; CDR2 reads SASEGT. The CDR3 protein is CASSVGGDTQYF. The CDR3, as DNA: TGTGCCAGCAGTGTAGGGGGAGATACGCAGTATTTT.

The chain combines TRBV11-1 with TRBJ1-4, with a weak D call TRBD1 (5 bases). Trimming shortened V by 5 bases and J by 4 bases, and 8 bases separated the two germline ends. The CDR3 contains 13 residues. CDR1 SGHAT and CDR2 FQDESV come from the germline V gene (reference sequence). The CDR3 reads CASSRQLNEKLFF. The CDR3 DNA sequence: TGTGCCAGCAGCCGACAGCTTAATGAAAAACTGTTTTTT.

As to this clone: This same CDR3 is encoded by further DNA sequences in the sample. V usage is TRBV28 and J usage is TRBJ2-7; no definite D call. The V gene lost 3 bases and the J gene lost 3 bases, with 6 bases spanning the gap. The CDR3 has 12 residues. CDR1 is MDHEN and CDR2 is SYDVKM in the germline V gene. Here the CDR3 DNA reads TGTGCCAGCAGTTTCTCCCGCTACGAGCAGTACTTC. Translation: CASSFSRYEQYF. Variable domain in full (rest from reference TRBV28 and TRBJ2-7): DVKVTQSSRYLVKRTGEKVFLECVQDMDHENMFWYRQDPGLGLRLIYFSYDVKMKEKGDIPEGYSVSREKKERFSLILESASTNQTSMYLCASSFSRYEQYFGPGTRLTVT.

The chain carries TRBV21-1 and TRBJ2-1. TRBV21-1 is classified as a pseudogene. The CDR3 contains 13 residues. The CDR3 DNA reads as TGTGCCAGCAGCGGATTCTTCTACAATGAGCAGTTCTTC. It yields the protein CASSGFFYNEQFF.

The chain links TRBV14 to TRBJ2-5, with D perhaps matching TRBD2 (6 bases). The germline V gene has CDR1 SGHDN and CDR2 FVKESK. V gave up 6 bases and J gave up 4 bases, with 18 bases separating them. This CDR3 contains 15 residues. CDR3 sequence reads: CASRAGRTLAETQYF. The CDR3 DNA reads TGTGCCAGCAGGGCGGGACGGACCCTGGCAGAGACCCAGTACTTC.

The rearrangement joins TRBV5-1 to TRBJ2-1; no definite D call. The V gene's germline CDR1 is SGHRS and CDR2 YFSETQ. V lost 0 bases, J lost 4 bases, and 8 bases lay in between. The CDR3 runs to 14 residues. The CDR3 region is CASSLEGLYNEQFF. In DNA form, the CDR3 reads TGCGCCAGCAGCTTGGAGGGTCTTTACAATGAGCAGTTCTTC.

A note on this clone: Other DNA sequences in this specimen translate into the identical CDR3. This rearrangement joins TRBV5-1 to TRBJ2-1; D possibly corresponds to TRBD2 (5 bases). The germline gives CDR1 SGHRS, CDR2 YFSETQ. V lost 1 base, J lost 0 bases, and 5 bases lay in between. The CDR3 consists of 14 residues. Here the CDR3 DNA reads TGCGCCAGCAGCTTGACTAGCTCCTACAATGAGCAGTTCTTC. Translating gives CASSLTSSYNEQFF.

The chain carries TRBV18 and TRBJ1-2, with unresolved D. CDR1 and CDR2 (germline): KGHSH, LQKENI. Trimming left V 4 bases short and J 6 bases short, with 9 bases between. This CDR3 has 12 amino acids. Here the CDR3 DNA reads TGTGCCAGCTCACTACATGGGGATGGCTACACCTTC. The encoded protein is CASSLHGDGYTF.

The chain recombines TRBV7-9 with TRBJ2-2, with 9 bases matching TRBD1. Trimming took 8 bases from V and 6 from J; bases not matched to a gene: 7. Germline V gene data show CDR1 as SEHNR and CDR2 as FQNEAQ (reference sequence). The CDR3 is made up of 14 amino acids. DNA of the CDR3: TGTGCCAGCTCATACAGGGGGCTCCCCGGGGAGCTGTTTTTT. Translated: CASSYRGLPGELFF.

The chain links TRBV6-6 to TRBJ2-5, with 9 positions matching TRBD1. The CDR3 sequence is 15 residues long. Germline V gene sequence: CDR1 MNHNY, CDR2 SVGAGI (reference sequence). The V gene end was trimmed by 2 bases and the J gene end by 4 bases; junction bases not matched to a gene: 5. The CDR3 here is CASSYHTGGVETQYF. The CDR3 coding sequence is TGTGCCAGCAGTTACCATACAGGGGGCGTAGAGACCCAGTACTTC.

The chain employs TRBV6-1 and TRBJ2-5; TRBD2 matches at 9 bases. The CDR3 length is 15 residues. Per the germline V gene, CDR1 is MNHNS and CDR2 is SASEGT. The J segment lost 5 bases and the V segment lost 1 base, leaving 5 bases of the junction unmatched. This chain's CDR3 is CASSEGSSGRETQYF. CDR3 DNA sequence: TGTGCCAGCAGTGAAGGGTCCAGCGGGAGGGAGACCCAGTACTTC.

The rearrangement links TRBV7-3 to TRBJ2-7, with TRBD1 matching 9 bases. This CDR3 comprises 19 residues. Germline CDR1 SGHTA, CDR2 FQGTGA. Unmatched junction bases numbered 19, after V lost 3 bases and J lost 4 bases. CDR3 DNA: TGTGCCAGCAGCTTTTGGGCTCCACCTCCGGGACAGGGCGTTTACGAGCAGTACTTC. Translating gives CASSFWAPPPGQGVYEQYF.